This TCR beta chain was profiled in a study of T cell responses to AZD1222 COVID-19 vaccine (dated by TCRdb to about 2021). Background on the whole study: AZD1222 recipients given second doses at about 4 weeks or at about 12 weeks were pooled, since spike-specific TCR depth and breadth were not found to differ between the two schedules. TCR sequencing covered fewer than 250 trial participants: about 210 given two doses of AZD1222 and approximately 26 given two doses of MenACWY control vaccine. Trial participants were enrolled into age subgroups of 18-55, 56-69 and 70-plus years, which contained roughly 150, 30 and 60 TCR-sequenced participants, respectively. General study outcomes and caveats: After two AZD1222 doses, both the breadth and the depth of spike-specific TCRs were significantly higher than at day 0 and than in MenACWY recipients. Because no samples from the day 14 peak response were available, repertoires could be characterized only after the peak T cell response. Only six or seven AZD1222 recipients were SARS-CoV-2 seropositive at baseline, limiting conclusions about previously exposed vaccinees. Most participants were white British and females outnumbered males, and the authors suggested that clonal diversity may have been underestimated. Reportedly, close to half of the unique spike-specific TCRs recognized epitopes lying outside the regions that are mutated in the B.1.351 and B.1.1.7 variants. The whole spike protein was spanned by vaccine-associated CD4 TCRs, and dominant responses were seen in regions 160-218 and 743-854. The 56-69-year group was small, and its depth increase did not reach significance, likely because of low power.

Comment on this clone: Which antigen it targets is not known. No base qualities exist here, and no much larger clone lies one base off it.

Taken from cysteine to phenylalanine, the CDR3 has 12 residues. Here the CDR3 DNA is all that survives: 36 bases in frame from base 1. V is shortened by 4 bases, J by 6 bases, and the region joining them spans 9 bases. From a lookup of the germline V gene, CDR1 and CDR2 are SNHLY and FYNNEI. What the time point label conveys for this sample: baseline before first vaccination. The vaccinee samples were drawn from two UK trials, COV001 and COV002, one of which was a single-blind randomized controlled phase 2/3 trial testing AZD1222 (ChAdOx1 nCoV-19) in healthy adults. Trial participant PBMC samples were collected at day 0 and day 28 after the second dose for TCRbeta chain sequencing. The CDR3 regions of human TCRbeta chains were analyzed by immunosequencing. In the original analysis: TCRs in the repertoires were compared against a reference library of SARS-CoV-2-specific TCRs that had been generated with the MIRA antigen-specificity platform. Breadth meant the fraction of unique TCRs that were SARS-CoV-2-associated, whereas depth meant the fraction of total T cells that were SARS-CoV-2-associated. Using the MIRA data, each spike-specific TCR was mapped to the spike region that the TCR reacts to and placed in a CD4 or CD8 class. Log10-transformed breadth and depth values were compared by one-way ANOVA with Sidak's multiple comparisons tests. The table comes from immuneACCESS by way of TCRdb, which keeps in-frame sequences with V and J called. Part of the clones is missing from these tables; in studies checked, under half for an unresolved V gene and the rest for unknown reasons. The V and J calls and clone size are taken from that table; D and trimming were inferred from the DNA. The sample profile shows around 120,000 clones; around nine tenths of them were found once. The top ten hold approximately 1.2% of the sample.

Sequences were derived from peripheral blood, sampled on day 0 of AZD1222 vaccination. The sequence was collected from an adult in good health. Here the chain combines TRBV2 and TRBJ1-1, with TRBD1 as a weak D call on 5 bases. The CDR3 region: CASSGLGAEAFF. The sequence in DNA is TGTGCCAGCAGTGGATTAGGGGCTGAAGCTTTCTTT.